These T cell receptor beta chains were read from a single sample in a study of cytomegalovirus exposure and HLA in healthy donors. Produced via immunoSEQ multiplex PCR; TCRdb's table is partial and in-frame only. The sample contains 140,000 or so clones, 65% to 80% of which appear only once. Sequences were obtained from PBMCs. The receptors come from a woman in her twenties or thirties in good health and CMV-seronegative. CDR3s include the opening cysteine and the closing phenylalanine or tryptophan. The order of the fields is J gene, V gene, clone size, D gene, CDR3 protein, CDR3 DNA. D genes are given only for firm matches. Clone size, where shown, is once, few, many, or a class for clones that have expanded.

TRBJ1-1	TRBV18	-	-	CASSPTGEAFF	TGTGCCAGCTCGCCCACAGGGGAAGCTTTCTTT
TRBJ1-2	TRBV5-1	-	TRBD1	CASSGTGSYGYTF	TGCGCCAGCAGCGGGACAGGGAGTTATGGCTACACCTTC
TRBJ2-3	TRBV28	once	-	CASRSIGTDTQYF	TGTGCCAGCAGGTCTATTGGCACAGATACGCAGTATTTT
TRBJ2-5	TRBV5-5	-	TRBD2	CASSLTPSGLALGETQYF	TGTGCCAGCAGCTTGACCCCCTCTGGACTAGCGCTAGGAGAGACCCAGTACTTC
TRBJ2-7	TRBV14	-	TRBD1	CASSRGQEAYEQYF	TGTGCCAGCAGCCGCGGACAGGAAGCCTACGAGCAGTACTTC
TRBJ2-3	TRBV6-5	-	-	CASSYPWEERTDTQYF	TGTGCCAGCAGTTACCCCTGGGAGGAACGCACAGATACGCAGTATTTT
TRBJ1-5	TRBV18	-	-	CASSEGVHQPQHF	TGTGCCAGCTCAGAAGGGGTTCATCAGCCCCAGCATTTT
TRBJ2-7	TRBV28	-	-	CASTPGAGDYEQYF	TGTGCCAGCACCCCCGGGGCAGGGGACTACGAGCAGTACTTC
TRBJ2-7	TRBV5-3	-	-	CARSLRNAGNEQYF	TGTGCCAGAAGCTTGAGGAACGCAGGGAACGAGCAGTACTTC
TRBJ2-7	TRBV28	-	-	CASFRFTYEQYF	TGTGCCAGCTTCAGATTTACCTACGAGCAGTACTTC
TRBJ2-5	TRBV18	-	TRBD1	CASSPDRVQETQYF	TGTGCCAGCTCACCGGACAGGGTACAAGAGACCCAGTACTTC
TRBJ2-7	TRBV28	-	-	CASGLPSYEQYF	TGTGCCAGCGGACTGCCTTCCTACGAGCAGTACTTC
TRBJ1-5	TRBV10-3	-	-	CAISESTQTVNQPQHF	TGTGCCATCAGTGAGTCGACTCAGACGGTTAATCAGCCCCAGCATTTT
TRBJ2-7	TRBV7-9	-	-	CASSLGGQTYEQYF	TGTGCCAGCAGCTTAGGGGGACAAACTTACGAGCAGTACTTC
TRBJ1-2	TRBV7-3	-	-	CASSLPGVGGYTF	TGTGCCAGCAGCCTGCCAGGGGTGGGTGGCTACACCTTC
TRBJ2-5	TRBV7-7	-	-	CASSLEFREETQYF	TGTGCTAGCAGCTTAGAGTTCAGGGAAGAGACCCAGTACTTC
TRBJ1-4	TRBV9	-	TRBD1	CASSEGTVANEKLFF	TGTGCCAGCAGCGAGGGGACAGTAGCTAATGAAAAACTGTTTTTT
TRBJ2-1	TRBV14	once	TRBD1	CASSAFRDSTYNEQFF	TGTGCCAGCAGCGCATTCCGGGACAGTACTTACAATGAGCAGTTCTTC
TRBJ1-4	TRBV28	-	-	CASTDLREKLFF	TGTGCCAGCACAGATTTAAGAGAAAAACTGTTTTTT
TRBJ2-4	TRBV9	-	-	CASSVGGGSKNIQYF	TGTGCCAGCAGCGTAGGCGGAGGGTCCAAAAACATTCAGTACTTC
TRBJ1-1	TRBV2	once	-	CASSVQWNTEAFF	TGTGCCAGCAGTGTCCAGTGGAACACTGAAGCTTTCTTT
TRBJ2-2	TRBV7-9	-	-	CASSSAHLITGELFF	TGTGCCAGCAGCTCAGCTCATCTAATCACCGGGGAGCTGTTTTTT
TRBJ2-3	TRBV9	-	TRBD2	CASSPISGGTDTQYF	TGTGCCAGCAGCCCAATCAGCGGGGGCACAGATACGCAGTATTTT
TRBJ2-2	TRBV6-4	-	-	CASSDSGTNTGELFF	TGTGCCAGCAGTGACTCTGGCACGAACACCGGGGAGCTGTTTTTT
TRBJ1-2	TRBV5-6	-	-	CASTFSQALGYGYTF	TGTGCCAGCACCTTTTCCCAGGCCCTTGGATATGGCTACACCTTC
TRBJ1-5	TRBV30	-	-	CAWSVGGFESNQPQHF	TGTGCCTGGAGTGTAGGAGGTTTCGAAAGCAATCAGCCCCAGCATTTT
TRBJ2-1	TRBV9	-	TRBD2	CASSWGGLPNNEQFF	TGTGCCAGCAGCTGGGGGGGACTACCTAACAATGAGCAGTTCTTC
TRBJ1-1	TRBV19	-	TRBD1	CASMTGLGTEAFF	TGTGCCAGTATGACAGGGTTAGGCACTGAAGCTTTCTTT
TRBJ2-2	TRBV10-3	-	TRBD2	CAITRRGLDDNTGELFF	TGTGCCATCACCCGAAGGGGACTAGACGATAACACCGGGGAGCTGTTTTTT
TRBJ2-1	TRBV6-5	-	-	CATLRGNEQFF	TGTGCTACCCTTCGAGGCAATGAGCAGTTCTTC
TRBJ1-2	TRBV6-6	-	-	CASSYSETVDGYTF	TGTGCCAGCAGTTACTCGGAGACAGTGGATGGCTACACCTTC
TRBJ2-2	TRBV29-1	-	-	CSVGEAAGELFF	TGCAGCGTTGGGGAAGCGGCCGGGGAGCTGTTTTTT
TRBJ2-5	TRBV9	-	-	CASSVVLAGARETQYF	TGTGCCAGCAGCGTAGTTCTGGCAGGGGCTCGGGAGACCCAGTACTTC
TRBJ1-2	TRBV6-1	once	TRBD1	CASLAPGQLLYGYTF	TGTGCCAGCCTAGCACCGGGACAGCTACTCTATGGCTACACCTTC
TRBJ2-2	TRBV7-2	-	-	CASSPRVAGELFF	TGTGCCAGCAGCCCGAGGGTGGCCGGGGAGCTGTTTTTT
TRBJ2-3	TRBV4-1	-	TRBD2	CASSHRLALSTDTQYF	TGCGCCAGCAGCCACAGACTAGCCTTGAGCACAGATACGCAGTATTTT
TRBJ2-5	TRBV19	-	-	CATRTRETETQYF	TGTGCCACCCGTACGAGGGAAACAGAGACCCAGTACTTC
TRBJ1-2	TRBV19	-	-	CGAGRSHGYTF	TGTGGGGCAGGGAGGTCTCATGGCTACACCTTC
TRBJ2-7	TRBV7-2	-	TRBD2	CASRFREGGAEQYF	TGTGCCAGCCGATTTCGGGAGGGGGGCGCTGAGCAGTACTTC
TRBJ2-6	TRBV29-1	-	-	CSVEGVSGANVLTF	TGCAGCGTTGAAGGAGTCTCTGGGGCCAACGTCCTGACTTTC
TRBJ1-5	TRBV7-2	-	-	CASSLWDTGSYQPQHF	TGTGCCAGCAGCTTATGGGATACGGGGAGCTATCAGCCCCAGCATTTT
TRBJ1-3	TRBV28	once	-	CASSFRSWNTIYF	TGTGCCAGCAGTTTCAGGTCGTGGAACACCATATATTTT
TRBJ2-6	TRBV14	-	-	CASSQVAGLTQSGANVLTF	TGTGCCAGCAGCCAAGTAGCAGGGTTGACTCAGTCTGGGGCCAACGTCCTGACTTTC
TRBJ1-1	TRBV4-1	-	TRBD1	CASSQDRGRNTEAFF	TGTGCCAGCAGCCAAGACAGGGGGAGGAACACTGAAGCTTTCTTT